The clone carrying this T cell receptor beta chain was detected many times. Its matching antigen is unknown. The authors built TCR beta libraries using iRepertoire HTBI primers and Arm-PCR of CDR3 regions. TCRdb re-called the multiplex PCR reads with MiXCR, one entry per CDR3 protein. This table holds around 230,000 distinct CDR3 sequences, around 20% found once. The data were obtained in a study of regulatory T cells in long-lasting Graves disease. Whole-study results and caveats: New patients shared fewer public clonotypes (roughly 1,000) than persistent patients did (fewer than 3,000).

CDR3 length: 15 amino acids. With 9 bases clipped from V and 1 base from J, the junction kept 8 bases outside the gene matches. Looked up from germline, CDR1 is MDHEN and CDR2 is SYDVKM. Time point here: newly diagnosed GD, antithyroid drugs for less than 3 months. PBMC-extracted RNA yielded the TCR library. The chain combines TRBV28 with TRBJ2-2, with 7 bases aligning to TRBD2. The TCR originated in a female donor with Graves disease. The material was peripheral blood mononuclear cells (PBMCs), obtained at new diagnosis, from a patient treated with antithyroid drugs. CDR3 in amino acids: CASEPGGRNTGELFF. The CDR3 coding sequence is TGTGCCAGTGAACCTGGCGGGAGGAACACCGGGGAGCTGTTTTTT.